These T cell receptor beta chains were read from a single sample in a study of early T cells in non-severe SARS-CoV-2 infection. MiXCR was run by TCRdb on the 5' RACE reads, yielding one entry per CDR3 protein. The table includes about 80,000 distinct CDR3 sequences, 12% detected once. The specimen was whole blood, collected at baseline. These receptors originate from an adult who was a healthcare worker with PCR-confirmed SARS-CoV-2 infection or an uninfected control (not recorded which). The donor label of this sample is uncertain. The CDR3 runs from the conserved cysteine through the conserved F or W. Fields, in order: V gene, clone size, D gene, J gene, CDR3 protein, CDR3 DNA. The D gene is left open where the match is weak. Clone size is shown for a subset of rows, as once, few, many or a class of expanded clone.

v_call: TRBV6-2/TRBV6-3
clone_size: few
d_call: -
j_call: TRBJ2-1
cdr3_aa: CASRTRGSYNEQFF
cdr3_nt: TGTGCCAGCAGGACCCGGGGGTCCTACAATGAGCAGTTCTTC

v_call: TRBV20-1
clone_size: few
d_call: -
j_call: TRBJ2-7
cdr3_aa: CSASGQLSSYEQYF
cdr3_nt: TGCAGTGCTAGCGGACAGTTGAGCTCCTACGAGCAGTACTTC

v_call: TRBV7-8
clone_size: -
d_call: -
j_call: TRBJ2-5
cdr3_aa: CASSFTQSHETQYF
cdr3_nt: TGTGCCAGCAGCTTCACCCAGTCACACGAGACCCAGTACTTC

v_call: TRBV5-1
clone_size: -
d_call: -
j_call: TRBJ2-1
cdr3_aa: CASSPGEPWAEQFF
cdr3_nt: TGCGCCAGCAGCCCGGGGGAACCTTGGGCTGAGCAGTTCTTC

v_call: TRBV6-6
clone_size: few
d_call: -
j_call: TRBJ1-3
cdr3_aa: CASRPGITSGNTIYF
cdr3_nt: TGTGCCAGCAGGCCCGGGATAACCTCTGGAAACACCATATATTTT

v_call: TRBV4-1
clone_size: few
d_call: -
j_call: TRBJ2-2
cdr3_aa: CASSQGHTNTGELFF
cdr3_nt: TGCGCCAGCAGCCAAGGTCACACGAACACCGGGGAGCTGTTTTTT

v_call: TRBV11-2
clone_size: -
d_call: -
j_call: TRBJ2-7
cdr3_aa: CASSFLLGAEDEQYF
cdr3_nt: TGTGCCAGCAGCTTCCTGCTTGGGGCTGAGGACGAGCAGTACTTC

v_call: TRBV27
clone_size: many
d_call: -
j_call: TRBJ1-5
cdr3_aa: CASSLQNSNQPQHF
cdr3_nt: TGTGCCAGCAGTTTACAGAATAGCAATCAGCCCCAGCATTTT

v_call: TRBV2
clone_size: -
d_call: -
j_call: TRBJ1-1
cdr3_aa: CASSDNDEAFF
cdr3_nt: TGTGCCAGCAGTGACAATGATGAAGCTTTCTTT

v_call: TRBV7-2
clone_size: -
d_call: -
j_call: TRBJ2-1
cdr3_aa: CASSLEALAIHNWNEQFF
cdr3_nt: TGTGCCAGCAGCTTAGAAGCCCTAGCGATTCATAATTGGAATGAGCAGTTCTTC

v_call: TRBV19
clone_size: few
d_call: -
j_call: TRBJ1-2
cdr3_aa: CASSMGQTYGYTF
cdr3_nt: TGTGCCAGTAGTATGGGGCAGACCTATGGCTACACCTTC

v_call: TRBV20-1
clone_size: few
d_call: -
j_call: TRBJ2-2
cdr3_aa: CSAGGSTGELFF
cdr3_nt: TGCAGTGCTGGGGGGTCCACCGGGGAGCTGTTTTTT

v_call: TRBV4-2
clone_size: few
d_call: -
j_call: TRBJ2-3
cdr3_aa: CASSQDLWRDSTDTQYF
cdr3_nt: TGTGCCAGCAGCCAAGATTTGTGGCGGGATAGCACAGATACGCAGTATTTT

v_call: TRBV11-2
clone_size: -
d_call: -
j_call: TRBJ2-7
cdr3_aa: CASSATTGTEQYF
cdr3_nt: TGTGCCAGCAGCGCTACGACAGGGACTGAGCAGTACTTC

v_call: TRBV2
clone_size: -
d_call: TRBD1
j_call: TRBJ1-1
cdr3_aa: CASIGAWDRDTEAFF
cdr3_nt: TGTGCCAGCATCGGAGCCTGGGACAGGGACACTGAAGCTTTCTTT

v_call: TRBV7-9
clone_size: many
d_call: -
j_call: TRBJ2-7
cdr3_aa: CASSPDREQYF
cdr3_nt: TGTGCCAGCAGCCCAGACAGGGAGCAGTACTTC

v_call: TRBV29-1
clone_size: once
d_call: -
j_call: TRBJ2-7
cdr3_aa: CSVPTGSGSYEQYF
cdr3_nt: TGCAGCGTCCCGACAGGTTCGGGGTCCTACGAGCAGTACTTC

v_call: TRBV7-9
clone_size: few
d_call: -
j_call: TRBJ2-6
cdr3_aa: CASSLKQTDSNVLTF
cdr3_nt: TGTGCCAGCAGCTTAAAACAGACCGATTCCAACGTCCTGACTTTC

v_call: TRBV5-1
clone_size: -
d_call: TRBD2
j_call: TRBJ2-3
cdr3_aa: CASSRTPPGGVGTDTQYF
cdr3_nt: TGCGCCAGCAGCCGAACCCCTCCTGGGGGGGTCGGAACAGATACGCAGTATTTT

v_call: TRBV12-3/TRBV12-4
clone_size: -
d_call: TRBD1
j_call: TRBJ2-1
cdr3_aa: CASSGQGLIASYNEQFF
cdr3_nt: TGTGCCAGCTCCGGACAGGGATTGATTGCGTCCTACAATGAGCAGTTCTTC

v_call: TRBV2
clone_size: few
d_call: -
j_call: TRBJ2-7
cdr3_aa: CASSEQGSSYEQYF
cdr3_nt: TGTGCCAGCAGCGAACAGGGAAGCTCCTACGAGCAGTACTTC

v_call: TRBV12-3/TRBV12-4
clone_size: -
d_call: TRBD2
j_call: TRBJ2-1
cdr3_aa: CASSLEIAGLYNEQFF
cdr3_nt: TGTGCCAGCAGTTTAGAAATAGCGGGGCTCTACAATGAGCAGTTCTTC

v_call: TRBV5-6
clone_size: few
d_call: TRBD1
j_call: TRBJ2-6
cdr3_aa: CASSLDRGESSGANVLTF
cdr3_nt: TGTGCCAGCAGCTTGGACAGGGGGGAAAGTTCTGGGGCCAACGTCCTGACTTTC

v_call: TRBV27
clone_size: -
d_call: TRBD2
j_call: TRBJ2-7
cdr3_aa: CASRVGGENYEQYF
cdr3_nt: TGTGCCAGCAGGGTTGGGGGGGAAAATTACGAGCAGTACTTC

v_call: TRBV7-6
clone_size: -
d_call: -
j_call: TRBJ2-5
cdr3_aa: CASSLGDGFETQYF
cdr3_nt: TGTGCCAGCAGCCTAGGGGACGGATTCGAGACCCAGTACTTC

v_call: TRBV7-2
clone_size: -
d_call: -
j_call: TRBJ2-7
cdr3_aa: CASSLLAPLGLYF
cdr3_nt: TGTGCCAGCAGCTTACTTGCGCCGCTTGGCTTGTACTTC

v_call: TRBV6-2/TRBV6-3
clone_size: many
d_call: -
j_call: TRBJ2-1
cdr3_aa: CAGGQGNEQFF
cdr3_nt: TGTGCCGGAGGGCAGGGCAATGAGCAGTTCTTC

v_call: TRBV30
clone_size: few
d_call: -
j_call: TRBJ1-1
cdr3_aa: CAWSSKPVQAFF
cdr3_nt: TGTGCCTGGAGCTCCAAGCCTGTTCAAGCTTTCTTT

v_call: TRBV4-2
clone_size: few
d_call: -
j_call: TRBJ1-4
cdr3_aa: CASSQEIGATNEKLFF
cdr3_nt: TGTGCCAGCAGCCAAGAAATAGGAGCAACTAATGAAAAACTGTTTTTT

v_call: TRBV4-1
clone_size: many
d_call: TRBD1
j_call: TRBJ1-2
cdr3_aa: CASSQVRTGNGYTF
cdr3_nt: TGCGCCAGCAGCCAAGTTCGGACAGGGAATGGCTACACCTTC

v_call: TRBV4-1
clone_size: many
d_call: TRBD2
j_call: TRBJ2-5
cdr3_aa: CASSQDFGTSETQYF
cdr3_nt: TGCGCCAGCAGCCAAGATTTCGGGACTAGTGAGACCCAGTACTTC

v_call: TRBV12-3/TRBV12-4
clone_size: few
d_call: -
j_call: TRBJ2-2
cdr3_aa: CASSFQGWGGELFF
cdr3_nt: TGTGCCAGCAGTTTTCAGGGCTGGGGCGGGGAGCTGTTTTTT

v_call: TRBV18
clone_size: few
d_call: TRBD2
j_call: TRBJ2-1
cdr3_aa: CASSPLGLAGGRDEQFF
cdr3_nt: TGTGCCAGCTCACCTTTAGGACTAGCGGGAGGGCGCGATGAGCAGTTCTTC

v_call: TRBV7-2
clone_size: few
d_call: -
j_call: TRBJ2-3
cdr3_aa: CASSLEYGTTDTQYF
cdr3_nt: TGTGCCAGCAGCTTAGAATACGGCACCACAGATACGCAGTATTTT

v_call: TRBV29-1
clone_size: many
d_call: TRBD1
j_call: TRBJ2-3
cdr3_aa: CSVDWDRGSPTDTQYF
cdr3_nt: TGCAGCGTTGATTGGGACAGGGGGAGCCCCACAGATACGCAGTATTTT

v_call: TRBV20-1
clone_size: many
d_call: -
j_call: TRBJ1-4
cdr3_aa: CSTTRATNEKLFF
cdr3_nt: TGCAGTACCACGAGAGCAACTAATGAAAAACTGTTTTTT

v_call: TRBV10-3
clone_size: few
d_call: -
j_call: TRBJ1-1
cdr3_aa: CAIRENIPTEAFF
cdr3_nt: TGTGCCATCAGGGAGAATATCCCCACTGAAGCTTTCTTT

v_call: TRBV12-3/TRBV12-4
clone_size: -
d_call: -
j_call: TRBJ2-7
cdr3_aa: CASSLGRDPYEQYF
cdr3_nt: TGTGCCAGCAGCTTGGGGCGGGATCCCTACGAGCAGTACTTC

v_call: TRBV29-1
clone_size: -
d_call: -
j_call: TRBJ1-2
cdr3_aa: CSVENYGYTF
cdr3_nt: TGCAGCGTTGAAAACTATGGCTACACCTTC

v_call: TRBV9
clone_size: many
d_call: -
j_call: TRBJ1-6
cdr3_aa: CASSPRDRLNSPLHF
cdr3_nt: TGTGCCAGCAGCCCACGGGACCGACTGAATTCACCCCTCCACTTT

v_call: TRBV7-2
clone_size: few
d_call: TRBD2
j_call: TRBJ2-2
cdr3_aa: CASSPWPAGGTGELFF
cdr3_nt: TGTGCCAGCAGCCCATGGCCAGCGGGAGGGACCGGGGAGCTGTTTTTT

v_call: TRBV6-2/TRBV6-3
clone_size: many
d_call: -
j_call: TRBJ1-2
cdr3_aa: CASSTGTGYGYTF
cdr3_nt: TGTGCCAGCAGTACCGGGACCGGGTATGGCTACACCTTC

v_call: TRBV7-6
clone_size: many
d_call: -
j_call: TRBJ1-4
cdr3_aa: CASSLVLEPNEKLFF
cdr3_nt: TGTGCCAGCAGCTTAGTCCTGGAACCGAATGAAAAACTGTTTTTT

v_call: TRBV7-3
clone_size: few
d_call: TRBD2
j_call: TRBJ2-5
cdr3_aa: CASSSGLAGVGGETQYF
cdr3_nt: TGTGCCAGCAGCTCCGGACTAGCGGGGGTTGGAGGGGAGACCCAGTACTTC

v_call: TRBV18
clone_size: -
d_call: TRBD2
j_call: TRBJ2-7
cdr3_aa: CASSPASGEREQYF
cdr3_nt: TGTGCCAGCTCACCGGCTAGCGGGGAGCGCGAGCAGTACTTC

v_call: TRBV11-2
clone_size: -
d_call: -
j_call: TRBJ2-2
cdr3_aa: CASSLSTSNTGELFF
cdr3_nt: TGTGCCAGCAGCTTATCGACGTCGAACACCGGGGAGCTGTTTTTT

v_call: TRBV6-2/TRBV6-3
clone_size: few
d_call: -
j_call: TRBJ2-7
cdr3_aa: CASSLHRVPYEQYF
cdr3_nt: TGTGCCAGCAGTTTACACAGGGTTCCCTACGAGCAGTACTTC

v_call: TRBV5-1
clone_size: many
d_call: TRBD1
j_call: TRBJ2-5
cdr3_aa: CASSPTGELQETQYF
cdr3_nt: TGCGCCAGCAGCCCCACAGGGGAACTACAAGAGACCCAGTACTTC

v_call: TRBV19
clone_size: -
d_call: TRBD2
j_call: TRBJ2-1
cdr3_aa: CASSIKLAGGYNEQFF
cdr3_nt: TGTGCCAGTAGTATAAAACTAGCGGGGGGTTACAATGAGCAGTTCTTC

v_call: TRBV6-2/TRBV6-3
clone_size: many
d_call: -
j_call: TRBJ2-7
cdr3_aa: CASSFGEAYEQYF
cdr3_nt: TGTGCCAGCAGTTTCGGGGAGGCCTACGAGCAGTACTTC

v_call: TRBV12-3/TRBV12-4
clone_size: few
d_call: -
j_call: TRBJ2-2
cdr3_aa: CASSLRVAAPGELFF
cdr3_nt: TGTGCCAGCAGTTTGCGGGTAGCGGCCCCCGGGGAGCTGTTTTTT

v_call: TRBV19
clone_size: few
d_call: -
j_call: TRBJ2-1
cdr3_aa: CASSIGGSYNEQFF
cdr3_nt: TGTGCCAGTAGTATTGGGGGGTCCTACAATGAGCAGTTCTTC

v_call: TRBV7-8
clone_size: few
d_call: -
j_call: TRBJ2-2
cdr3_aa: CASSLAGAVGELFF
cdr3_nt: TGTGCCAGCAGCTTAGCGGGGGCAGTCGGGGAGCTGTTTTTT